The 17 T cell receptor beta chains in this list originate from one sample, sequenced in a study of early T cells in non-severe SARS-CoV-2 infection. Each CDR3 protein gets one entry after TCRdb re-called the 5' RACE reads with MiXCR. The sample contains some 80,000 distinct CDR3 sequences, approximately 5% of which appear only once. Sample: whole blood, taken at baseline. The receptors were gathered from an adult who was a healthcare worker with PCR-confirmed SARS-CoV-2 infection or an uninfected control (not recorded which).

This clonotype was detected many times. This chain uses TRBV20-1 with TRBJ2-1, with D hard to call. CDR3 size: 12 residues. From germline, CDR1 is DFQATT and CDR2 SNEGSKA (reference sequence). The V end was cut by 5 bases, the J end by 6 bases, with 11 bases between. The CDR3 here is CSARKKINEQFF. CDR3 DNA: TGCAGTGCTCGGAAGAAAATCAATGAGCAGTTCTTC.

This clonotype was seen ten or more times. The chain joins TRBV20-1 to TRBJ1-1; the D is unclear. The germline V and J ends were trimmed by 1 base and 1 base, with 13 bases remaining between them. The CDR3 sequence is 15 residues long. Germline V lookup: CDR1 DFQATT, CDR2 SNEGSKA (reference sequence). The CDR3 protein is CSARALGQPNTEAFF. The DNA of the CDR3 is TGCAGTGCTAGAGCCCTGGGCCAACCGAACACTGAAGCTTTCTTT.

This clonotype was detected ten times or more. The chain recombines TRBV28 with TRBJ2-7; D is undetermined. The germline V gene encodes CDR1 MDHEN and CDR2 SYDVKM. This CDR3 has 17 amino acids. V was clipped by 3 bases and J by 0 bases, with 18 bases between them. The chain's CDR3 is CASSFDLVRLSSYEQYF. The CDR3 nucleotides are TGTGCCAGCAGTTTTGATCTGGTCAGGCTAAGCTCCTACGAGCAGTACTTC.

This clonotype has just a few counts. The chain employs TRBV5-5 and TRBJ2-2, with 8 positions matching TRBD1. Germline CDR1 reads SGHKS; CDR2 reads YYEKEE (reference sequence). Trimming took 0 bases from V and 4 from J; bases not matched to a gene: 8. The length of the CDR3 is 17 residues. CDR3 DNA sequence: TGTGCCAGCAGCTTGGCTAGGACAGGGATGGTCACCGGGGAGCTGTTTTTT. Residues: CASSLARTGMVTGELFF.

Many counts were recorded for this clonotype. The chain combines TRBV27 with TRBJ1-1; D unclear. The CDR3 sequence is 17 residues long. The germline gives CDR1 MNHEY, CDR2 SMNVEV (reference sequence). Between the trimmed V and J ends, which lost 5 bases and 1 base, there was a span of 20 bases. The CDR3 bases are TGTGCCAGCAGTCCCGAATCCCAGCTGAGAAGGAACACTGAAGCTTTCTTT. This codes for CASSPESQLRRNTEAFF.

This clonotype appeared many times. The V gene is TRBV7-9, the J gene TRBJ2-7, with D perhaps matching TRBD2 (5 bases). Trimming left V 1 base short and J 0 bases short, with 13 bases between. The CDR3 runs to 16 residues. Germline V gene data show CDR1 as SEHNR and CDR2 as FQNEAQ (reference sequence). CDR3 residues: CASSLVYGGRSYEQYF. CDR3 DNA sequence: TGTGCCAGCAGCTTAGTTTACGGCGGGCGCTCCTACGAGCAGTACTTC.

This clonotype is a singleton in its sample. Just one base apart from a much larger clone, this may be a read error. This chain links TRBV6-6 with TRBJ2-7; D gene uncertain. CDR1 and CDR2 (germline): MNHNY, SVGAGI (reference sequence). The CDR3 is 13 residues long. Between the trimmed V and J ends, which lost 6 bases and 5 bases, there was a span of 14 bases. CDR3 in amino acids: CASSSGPTNEQYF. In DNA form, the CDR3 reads TGTGCCAGCAGCTCCGGGCCTACCAACGAGCAGTACTTC.

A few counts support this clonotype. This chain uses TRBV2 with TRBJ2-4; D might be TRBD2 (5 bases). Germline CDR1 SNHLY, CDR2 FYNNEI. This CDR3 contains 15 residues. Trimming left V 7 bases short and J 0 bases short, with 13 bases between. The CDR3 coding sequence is TGTGCCAGCATCCCCCGGGGTTTAGCCAAAAACATTCAGTACTTC. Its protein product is CASIPRGLAKNIQYF.

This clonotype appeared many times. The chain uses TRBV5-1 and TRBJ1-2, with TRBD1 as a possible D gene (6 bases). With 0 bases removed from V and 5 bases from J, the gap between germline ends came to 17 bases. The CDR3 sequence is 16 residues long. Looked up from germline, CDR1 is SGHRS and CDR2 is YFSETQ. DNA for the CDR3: TGCGCCAGCAGCTTGGCCTTGGTACAGGGCCAATATGGCTACACCTTC. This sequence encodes CASSLALVQGQYGYTF.

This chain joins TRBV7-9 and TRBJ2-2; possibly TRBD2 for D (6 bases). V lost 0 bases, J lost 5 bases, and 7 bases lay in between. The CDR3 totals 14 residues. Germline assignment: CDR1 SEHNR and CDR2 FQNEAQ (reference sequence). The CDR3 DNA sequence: TGTGCCAGCAGCTTAGCGGGAGGTACCGGGGAGCTGTTTTTT. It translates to CASSLAGGTGELFF.

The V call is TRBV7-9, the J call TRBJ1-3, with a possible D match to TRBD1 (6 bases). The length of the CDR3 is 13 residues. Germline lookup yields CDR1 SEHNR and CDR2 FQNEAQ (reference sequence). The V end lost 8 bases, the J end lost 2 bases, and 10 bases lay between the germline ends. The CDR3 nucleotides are TGTGCCAGCCGGGAGGGGGCTGGAAACACCATATATTTT. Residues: CASREGAGNTIYF.

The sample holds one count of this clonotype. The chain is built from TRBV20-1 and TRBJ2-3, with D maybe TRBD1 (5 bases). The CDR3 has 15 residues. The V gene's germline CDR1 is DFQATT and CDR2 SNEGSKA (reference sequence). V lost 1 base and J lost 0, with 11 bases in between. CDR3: CSARVGRASTDTQYF. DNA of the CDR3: TGCAGTGCTAGAGTTGGCAGGGCCAGCACAGATACGCAGTATTTT.

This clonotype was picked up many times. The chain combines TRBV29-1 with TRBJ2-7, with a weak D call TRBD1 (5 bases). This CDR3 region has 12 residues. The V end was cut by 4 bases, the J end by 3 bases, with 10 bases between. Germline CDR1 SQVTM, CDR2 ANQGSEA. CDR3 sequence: CSVGARVYEQYF. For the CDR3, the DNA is TGCAGCGTTGGGGCCAGGGTCTACGAGCAGTACTTC.

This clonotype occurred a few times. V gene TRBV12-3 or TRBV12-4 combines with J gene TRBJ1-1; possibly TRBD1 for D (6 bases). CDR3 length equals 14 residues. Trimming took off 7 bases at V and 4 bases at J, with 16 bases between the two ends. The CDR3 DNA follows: TGTGCCAGCACCCGGGCGGGGGCCCTCACTGAAGCTTTCTTT. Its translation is CASTRAGALTEAFF.

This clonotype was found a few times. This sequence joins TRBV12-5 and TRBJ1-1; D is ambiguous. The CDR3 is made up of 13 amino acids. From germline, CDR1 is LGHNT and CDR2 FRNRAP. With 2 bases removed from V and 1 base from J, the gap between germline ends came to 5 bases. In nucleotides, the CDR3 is TGTGCTAGTGGTTTGCGGCAGAACACTGAAGCTTTCTTT. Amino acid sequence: CASGLRQNTEAFF.

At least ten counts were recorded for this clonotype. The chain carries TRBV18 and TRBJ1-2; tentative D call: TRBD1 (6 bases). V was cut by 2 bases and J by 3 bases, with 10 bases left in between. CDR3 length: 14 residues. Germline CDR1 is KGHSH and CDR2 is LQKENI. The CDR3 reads CASSPAGGDYGYTF. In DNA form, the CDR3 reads TGTGCCAGCTCACCAGCGGGGGGCGACTATGGCTACACCTTC.

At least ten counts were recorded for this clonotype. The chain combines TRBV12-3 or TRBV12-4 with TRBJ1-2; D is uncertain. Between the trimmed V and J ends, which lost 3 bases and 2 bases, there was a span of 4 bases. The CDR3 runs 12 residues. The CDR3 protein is CASSLGNYGYTF. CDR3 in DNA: TGTGCCAGCAGTTTGGGGAACTATGGCTACACCTTC.